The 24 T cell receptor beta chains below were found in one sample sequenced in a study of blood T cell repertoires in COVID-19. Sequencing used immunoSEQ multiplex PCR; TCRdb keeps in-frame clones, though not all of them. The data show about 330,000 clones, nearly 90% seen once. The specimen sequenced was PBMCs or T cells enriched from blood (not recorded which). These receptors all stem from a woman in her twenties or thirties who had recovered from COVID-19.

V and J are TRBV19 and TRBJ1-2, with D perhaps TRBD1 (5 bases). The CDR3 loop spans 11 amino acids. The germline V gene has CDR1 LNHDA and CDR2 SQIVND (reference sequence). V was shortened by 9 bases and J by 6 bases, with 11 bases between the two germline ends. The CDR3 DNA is TGTGCCAGGCCGGGGGGGGATGGCTACACCTTC. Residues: CARPGGDGYTF.

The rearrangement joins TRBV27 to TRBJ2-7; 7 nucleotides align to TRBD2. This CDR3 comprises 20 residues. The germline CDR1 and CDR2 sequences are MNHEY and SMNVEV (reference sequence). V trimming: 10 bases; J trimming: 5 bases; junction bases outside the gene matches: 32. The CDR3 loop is CATKKRGTRGPRDRAHEQYF. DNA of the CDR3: TGTGCCACTAAAAAGCGGGGCACAAGAGGGCCTAGGGACCGGGCACACGAGCAGTACTTC.

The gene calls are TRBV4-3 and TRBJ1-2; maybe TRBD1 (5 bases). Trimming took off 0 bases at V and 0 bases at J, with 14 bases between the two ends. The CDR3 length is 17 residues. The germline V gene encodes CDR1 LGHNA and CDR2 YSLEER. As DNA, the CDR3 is TGCGCCAGCAGCCAAGACTCCGGGGGTGGGGCTAACTATGGCTACACCTTC. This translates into CASSQDSGGGANYGYTF.

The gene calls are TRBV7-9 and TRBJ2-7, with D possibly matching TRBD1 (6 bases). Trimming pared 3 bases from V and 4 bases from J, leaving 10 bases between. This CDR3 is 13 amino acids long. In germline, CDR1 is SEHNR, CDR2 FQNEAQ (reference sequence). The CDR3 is CASSFGQTYEQYF. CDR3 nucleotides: TGTGCCAGCAGCTTTGGACAGACATACGAGCAGTACTTC.

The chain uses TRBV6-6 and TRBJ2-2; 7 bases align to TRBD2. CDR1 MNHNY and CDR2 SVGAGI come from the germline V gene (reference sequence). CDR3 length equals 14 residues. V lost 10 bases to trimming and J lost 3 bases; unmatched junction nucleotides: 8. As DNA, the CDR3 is TGTGCCAACTCACCACGGGGGGACACCGGGGAGCTGTTTTTT. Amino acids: CANSPRGDTGELFF.

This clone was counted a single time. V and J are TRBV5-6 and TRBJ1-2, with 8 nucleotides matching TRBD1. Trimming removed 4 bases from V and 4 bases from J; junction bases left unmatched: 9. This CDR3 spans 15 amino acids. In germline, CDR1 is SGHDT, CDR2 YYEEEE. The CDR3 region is CASSQNPGQGYGYTF. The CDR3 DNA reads TGTGCCAGCAGCCAAAATCCAGGACAGGGCTATGGCTACACCTTC. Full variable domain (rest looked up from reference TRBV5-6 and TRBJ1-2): DAGVTQSPTHLIKTRGQQVTLRCSPKSGHDTVSWYQQALGQGPQFIFQYYEEEERQRGNFPDRFSGHQFPNYSSELNVNALLLGDSALYLCASSQNPGQGYGYTFGSGTRLTVV.

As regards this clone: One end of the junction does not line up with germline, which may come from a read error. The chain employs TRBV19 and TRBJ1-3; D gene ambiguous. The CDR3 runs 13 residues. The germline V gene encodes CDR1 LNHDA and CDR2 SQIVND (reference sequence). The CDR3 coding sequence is TGTGCCAGTAGTGTGGACTTGAAGACCTCCCCCCGGTTT. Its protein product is CASSVDLKTSPRF. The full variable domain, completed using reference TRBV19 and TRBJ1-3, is DGGITQSPKYLFRKEGQNVTLSCEQNLNHDAMYWYRQDPGQGLRLIYYSQIVNDFQKGDIAEGYSVSREKKESFPLTVTSAQKNPTAFYLCASSVDLKTSPRFGEGSWLTVV.

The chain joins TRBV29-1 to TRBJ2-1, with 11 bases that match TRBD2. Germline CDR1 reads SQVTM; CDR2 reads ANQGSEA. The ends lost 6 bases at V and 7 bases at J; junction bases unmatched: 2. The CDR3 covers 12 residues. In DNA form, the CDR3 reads TGCAGCGTCGCTAGCGGGGGGAATGAGCAGTTCTTC. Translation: CSVASGGNEQFF.

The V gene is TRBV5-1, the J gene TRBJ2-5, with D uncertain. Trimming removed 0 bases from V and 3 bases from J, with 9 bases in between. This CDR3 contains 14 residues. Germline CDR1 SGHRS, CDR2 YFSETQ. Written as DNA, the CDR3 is TGCGCCAGCAGCTTGGTGGCAGAAAAAGAGACCCAGTACTTC. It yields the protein CASSLVAEKETQYF.

The CDR3 sequence: CASSAGRGSIQYF. The DNA of the CDR3 is TGCGCCAGCAGCGCCGGACGGGGGAGCATTCAGTACTTC. The chain combines TRBV5-1 with TRBJ2-4, with D possibly matching TRBD2 (6 bases). The CDR3 contains 13 residues. V shed 4 bases and J shed 9 bases, with 14 bases lying between them. Germline V gene lookup returns CDR1 SGHRS and CDR2 YFSETQ.

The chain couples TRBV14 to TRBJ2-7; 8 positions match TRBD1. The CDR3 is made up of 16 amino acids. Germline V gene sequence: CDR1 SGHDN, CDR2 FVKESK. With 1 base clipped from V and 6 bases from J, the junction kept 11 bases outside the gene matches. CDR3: CASSQVPRGHFSEQYF. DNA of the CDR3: TGTGCCAGCAGCCAAGTCCCCAGGGGGCATTTCTCCGAGCAGTACTTC.

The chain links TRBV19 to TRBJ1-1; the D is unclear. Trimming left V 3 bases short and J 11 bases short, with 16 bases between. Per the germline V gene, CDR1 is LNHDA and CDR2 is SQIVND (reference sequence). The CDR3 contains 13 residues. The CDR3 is CASSIERGFGAFF. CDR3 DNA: TGTGCCAGTAGTATCGAGCGGGGATTCGGGGCTTTCTTT.

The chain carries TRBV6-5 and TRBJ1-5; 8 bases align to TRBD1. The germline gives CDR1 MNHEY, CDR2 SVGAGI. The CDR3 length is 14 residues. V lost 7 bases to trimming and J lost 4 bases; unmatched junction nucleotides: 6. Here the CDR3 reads CASKTGGRNQPQHF. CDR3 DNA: TGTGCCAGCAAAACAGGGGGGAGAAATCAGCCCCAGCATTTT.

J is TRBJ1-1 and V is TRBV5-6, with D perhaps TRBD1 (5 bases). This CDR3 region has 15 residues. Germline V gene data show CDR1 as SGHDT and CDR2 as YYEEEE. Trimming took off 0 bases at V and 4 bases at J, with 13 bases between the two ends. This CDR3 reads CASSLAGGGTTEAFF. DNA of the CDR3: TGTGCCAGCAGCTTGGCTGGGGGAGGTACCACTGAAGCTTTCTTT. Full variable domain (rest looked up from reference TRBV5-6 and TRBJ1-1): DAGVTQSPTHLIKTRGQQVTLRCSPKSGHDTVSWYQQALGQGPQFIFQYYEEEERQRGNFPDRFSGHQFPNYSSELNVNALLLGDSALYLCASSLAGGGTTEAFFGQGTRLTVV.

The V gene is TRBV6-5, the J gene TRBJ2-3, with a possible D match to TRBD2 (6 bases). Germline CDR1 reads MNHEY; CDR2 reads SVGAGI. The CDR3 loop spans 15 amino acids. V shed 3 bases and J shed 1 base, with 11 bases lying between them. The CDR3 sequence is CASSYAGRCTDTQYF. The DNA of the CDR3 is TGTGCCAGCAGTTATGCGGGGCGTTGCACAGATACGCAGTATTTT.

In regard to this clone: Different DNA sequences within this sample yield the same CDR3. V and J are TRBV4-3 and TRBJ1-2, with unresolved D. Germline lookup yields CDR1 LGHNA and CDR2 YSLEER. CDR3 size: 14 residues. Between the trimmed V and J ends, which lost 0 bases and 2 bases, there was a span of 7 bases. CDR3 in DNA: TGCGCCAGCAGCCAAGATCAGGCGAACTATGGCTACACCTTC. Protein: CASSQDQANYGYTF.

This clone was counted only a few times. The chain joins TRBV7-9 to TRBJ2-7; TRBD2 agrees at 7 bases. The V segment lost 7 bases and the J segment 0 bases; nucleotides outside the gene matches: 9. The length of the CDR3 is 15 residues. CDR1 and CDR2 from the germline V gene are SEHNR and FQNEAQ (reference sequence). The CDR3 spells CASISIAGGSYEQYF. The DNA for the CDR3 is TGTGCCAGCATTTCTATAGCGGGTGGCTCCTACGAGCAGTACTTC.

Here the CDR3 reads CSADRVGTGELFF. As DNA, the CDR3 is TGCAGCGCCGACAGGGTAGGCACCGGGGAGCTGTTTTTT. The chain has TRBV29-1 and TRBJ2-2; 7 positions agree with TRBD1. The CDR3 loop spans 13 amino acids. V dropped 7 bases and J dropped 4; count of bases not matched to a gene: 6. From germline, CDR1 is SQVTM and CDR2 ANQGSEA.

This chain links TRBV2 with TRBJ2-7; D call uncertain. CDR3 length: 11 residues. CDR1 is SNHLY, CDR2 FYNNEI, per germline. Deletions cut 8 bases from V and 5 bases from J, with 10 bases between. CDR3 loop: CASGILNEQYF. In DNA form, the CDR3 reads TGTGCCAGCGGTATTCTAAACGAGCAGTACTTC.

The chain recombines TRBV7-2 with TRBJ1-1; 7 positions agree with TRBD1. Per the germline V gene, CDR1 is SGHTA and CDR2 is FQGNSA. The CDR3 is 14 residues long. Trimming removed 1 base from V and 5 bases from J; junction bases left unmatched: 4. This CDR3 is CASSLETGVTEAFF. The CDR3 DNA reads TGTGCCAGCAGCTTAGAAACAGGGGTAACTGAAGCTTTCTTT. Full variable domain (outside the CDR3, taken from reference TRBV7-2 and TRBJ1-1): GAGVSQSPSNKVTEKGKDVELRCDPISGHTALYWYRQSLGQGLEFLIYFQGNSAPDKSGLPSDRFSAERTGGSVSTLTIQRTQQEDSAVYLCASSLETGVTEAFFGQGTRLTVV.

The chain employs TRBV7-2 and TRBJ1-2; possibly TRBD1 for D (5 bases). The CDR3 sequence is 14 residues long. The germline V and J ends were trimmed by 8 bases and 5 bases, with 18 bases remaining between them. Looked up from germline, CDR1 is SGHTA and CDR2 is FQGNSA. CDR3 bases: TGTGCCAGCCCCTCCCCGAGGACACCTTATGGCTACACCTTC. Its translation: CASPSPRTPYGYTF.

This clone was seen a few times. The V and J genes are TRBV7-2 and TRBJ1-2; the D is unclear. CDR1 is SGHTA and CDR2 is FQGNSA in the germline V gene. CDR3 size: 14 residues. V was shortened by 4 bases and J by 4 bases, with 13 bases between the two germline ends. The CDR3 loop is CASSSSGRFYGYTF. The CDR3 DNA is TGTGCCAGCAGCTCAAGCGGCCGGTTCTATGGCTACACCTTC.

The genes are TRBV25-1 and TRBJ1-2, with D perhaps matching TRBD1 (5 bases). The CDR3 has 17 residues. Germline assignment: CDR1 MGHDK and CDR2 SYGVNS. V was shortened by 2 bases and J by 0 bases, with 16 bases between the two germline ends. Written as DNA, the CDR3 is TGTGCCAGCAGTGAAGGATTGGGGCAGCAATCTAACTATGGCTACACCTTC. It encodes CASSEGLGQQSNYGYTF.

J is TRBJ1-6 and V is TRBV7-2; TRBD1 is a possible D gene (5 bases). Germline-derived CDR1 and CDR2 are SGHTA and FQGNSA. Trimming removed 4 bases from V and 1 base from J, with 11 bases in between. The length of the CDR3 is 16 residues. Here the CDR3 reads CASSWRGSSYNSPLHF. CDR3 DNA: TGTGCCAGCAGCTGGAGGGGCAGTTCCTATAATTCACCCCTCCACTTT. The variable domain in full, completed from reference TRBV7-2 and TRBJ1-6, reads GAGVSQSPSNKVTEKGKDVELRCDPISGHTALYWYRQSLGQGLEFLIYFQGNSAPDKSGLPSDRFSAERTGGSVSTLTIQRTQQEDSAVYLCASSWRGSSYNSPLHFGNGTRLTVT.